The present entry profiles one TCR beta chain with its context. The antigen remains undetermined. The data stem from a study of beta chain features in type 1 diabetes. What was sequenced were expressed TCRB transcripts, since all of the isolated RNA had been reverse transcribed. The table came from immunoSEQ multiplex PCR; TCRdb's copy has only in-frame clones and leaves some out. Among 15,000 to 17,000 clones listed, more than 60% were seen once. Study-wide points: Significant though moderate, a shortening of TCRB CDR3s appeared in all four CD4+ subsets of Type 1 diabetes patients.

Per the germline V gene, CDR1 is SGHDN and CDR2 is FVKESK. The CDR3 contains 13 residues. Trimming stripped 4 bases from V and 11 bases from J, with 17 bases between. The chain employs TRBV14 and TRBJ1-2; D call uncertain. The sample taken for sequencing was Tregs from blood. The clonotype originates from a man aged 25-45 years with type 1 diabetes. CDR3 nucleotide sequence: TGTGCCAGCAGCCCGATCGGCAGGCAGGATTACACCTTC. This gives the protein CASSPIGRQDYTF.